These 2 T cell receptor beta chains share one sample of origin, sequenced in a study of identical twins. One entry per CDR3 protein, called by TCRdb with MiXCR from the 5' RACE reads. The profile shows roughly 480,000 distinct CDR3 sequences, 20% to 25% of them singletons. This sample was shared with a second study, whose subject was T cells expressing NK-cell markers.

Specimen: CD4+ T cells sorted from blood. Source of these receptors: a woman aged 18-30 years in good health.

There are many counts of this clonotype. The gene calls are TRBV14 and TRBJ1-1; D gene unclear. Trimming cost V 1 base and J 1 base, with 7 bases left between them. Germline CDR1 is SGHDN and CDR2 is FVKESK. This CDR3 spans 14 amino acids. The CDR3 loop is CASSQASRNTEAFF. The CDR3 DNA follows: TGTGCCAGCAGCCAAGCCAGCCGGAACACTGAAGCTTTCTTT.

Only a few counts were recorded for this clonotype. This sequence joins TRBV21-1 and TRBJ1-5. TRBV21-1 has pseudogene status. The CDR3 length is 15 residues. CDR3 sequence reads: CASSSRAWSNQPQHF. Written as DNA, the CDR3 is TGTGCCAGCAGCAGTCGGGCTTGGAGCAATCAGCCCCAGCATTTT.